Below, 31 T cell receptor beta chains from the same sample are listed, as sequenced in a study of tumor-infiltrating lymphocytes in primary liver carcinoma. The investigators made TCR beta cDNA from approximately 510 ng total RNA, using a constant-region primer. Three nested multiplex PCR rounds, a slightly modified ARM-PCR, produced the libraries for TCR beta. Each of the first two PCR rounds ran roughly 9 cycles with TRBV1-TRBV30 forward and C-beta reverse primers. TCRdb re-called the multiplex PCR reads with MiXCR, one entry per CDR3 protein. The sample yields about 210,000 distinct CDR3 sequences, over 80% seen once. Co-extraction of RNA and DNA was performed on about 19-33 mg of unsorted bulk tissue. Source material: tumor tissue from primary liver carcinoma. Receptors originate from a man aged 35 to 55 with primary liver carcinoma and hepatitis B virus infection.

This clonotype has only one observation. The chain recombines TRBV5-4 with TRBJ1-2; 9 positions agree with TRBD1. V shed 9 bases and J 8 bases; nucleotides not matched to a gene: 17. This CDR3 comprises 15 residues. Germline CDR1 SGHNT, CDR2 YYREEE (reference sequence). CDR3 nucleotides: TGTGCCAACAGTTACCCTTCGGGACAGGGAAAAGGCTACACCTTC. Amino acid sequence: CANSYPSGQGKGYTF.

A word on this clonotype: The junction departs from the called germline gene at one end, perhaps through a read error. CDR3 protein: CASSSQGGNSPFHF. For the CDR3, the DNA is TGTGCCAGCAGCTCTCAGGGGGGCAATTCACCCTTCCACTTT. The chain couples TRBV7-9 to TRBJ1-6; 7 bases line up with TRBD1. The CDR3 has 14 amino acids. Germline V gene lookup returns CDR1 SEHNR and CDR2 FQNEAQ (reference sequence). The variable domain in full, with the rest retrieved from reference TRBV7-9 and TRBJ1-6, is DTGVSQNPRHKITKRGQNVTFRCDPISEHNRLYWYRQTLGQGPEFLTYFQNEAQLEKSRLLSDRFSAERPKGSFSTLEIQRTEQGDSAMYLCASSSQGGNSPFHFGNGTRLTVT.

Points on this clonotype: An end of the junction does not agree with germline; a read error may underlie this. This rearrangement joins TRBV5-4 to TRBJ2-2, with D perhaps matching TRBD1 or TRBD2 (5 bases each). The CDR3 contains 13 residues. Per germline, CDR1 SGHNT and CDR2 YYREEE (reference sequence). CDR3 region: CASSVDSTGDLFF. The CDR3 region has the DNA TGTGCCAGCAGCGTCGACAGCACCGGGGACCTGTTTTTT.

V is TRBV29-1 and J is TRBJ2-5; no reliable D call. The germline V and J ends were trimmed by 7 bases and 11 bases, with 20 bases remaining between them. The CDR3 is made up of 12 amino acids. Germline V gene data show CDR1 as SQVTM and CDR2 as ANQGSEA. This CDR3 is CSGMDGGEIQYF. The CDR3 bases are TGCAGCGGTATGGACGGTGGAGAGATTCAGTACTTC.

Points on this clonotype: At one boundary the junction diverges from the germline segment, which might be a read error. The chain has TRBV6-2 or TRBV6-3 and TRBJ2-7; D remains unclear. Germline V gives CDR1 MNHEY, CDR2 SVGEGT. This CDR3 has 13 amino acids. The CDR3 DNA reads TGTGCGAGCAGCCCCGACTGGGTCTACGAGCACTACTTC. Translating it yields CASSPDWVYEHYF.

The genes are TRBV5-4 and TRBJ2-7; no clear D. The length of the CDR3 is 15 residues. CDR1 and CDR2 from the germline V gene are SGHNT and YYREEE (reference sequence). Trimming cost V 9 bases and J 2 bases, with 21 bases left between them. The CDR3 region has the DNA TGTGCCAACATCTTGTTCGGTGGCCCCACCTACGAGCAGTACTTC. It specifies CANILFGGPTYEQYF.

This clonotype was observed a few times. The genes are TRBV7-9 and TRBJ2-1; no clear D gene. The CDR3 runs to 15 residues. V lost 0 bases and J lost 2, with 8 bases in between. Looked up from germline, CDR1 is SEHNR and CDR2 is FQNEAQ (reference sequence). The CDR3 is CASSLAFGTYNEQFF. The CDR3 nucleotides read TGTGCCAGCAGCTTAGCCTTTGGGACCTACAATGAGCAGTTCTTC.

The count of this clonotype is one. The CDR3 loop is CSVQAIGGEDEQYF. In DNA form, the CDR3 reads TGCAGCGTACAAGCTATAGGGGGCGAGGACGAGCAGTACTTC. The gene calls are TRBV29-1 and TRBJ2-7; 7 bases agree with TRBD1. The germline CDR1 and CDR2 sequences are SQVTM and ANQGSEA. This CDR3 contains 14 residues. Unmatched junction bases numbered 13, after V lost 6 bases and J lost 5 bases.

Comments on this clonotype: At one end the junction does not follow the germline gene, possibly because of a read error. The CDR3 nucleotides read TGTGCCAACAGTTCAGCAGACAGGAACAGTGAAGCTTTCTTT. It encodes CANSSADRNSEAFF. V is TRBV12-3 or TRBV12-4 and J is TRBJ1-1; D might be TRBD1 (6 bases). The length of the CDR3 is 14 residues.

The chain is built from TRBV30 and TRBJ1-1; no reliable D call. This CDR3 region has 13 residues. V was trimmed by 3 bases and J by 3 bases, leaving 11 bases between them. In germline, CDR1 is GTSNPN, CDR2 SVGIG (reference sequence). This CDR3 reads CAWSVDWDTEAFF. The CDR3 region has the DNA TGTGCCTGGAGCGTGGATTGGGACACTGAAGCTTTCTTT.

This chain connects TRBV6-2 or TRBV6-3 to TRBJ1-5; 7 positions agree with TRBD1. The germline gives CDR1 MNHEY, CDR2 SVGEGT. This CDR3 has 14 amino acids. CDR3 protein: CVTRSTGFNQPQHF. Here the CDR3 DNA reads TGTGTCACCCGTTCGACAGGGTTCAATCAGCCCCAGCATTTT.

As for this clonotype: The junction departs from the called germline gene at one end, perhaps through a read error. The chain uses TRBV4-2 and TRBJ1-6, with D maybe TRBD1 (5 bases). There are 16 residues in the CDR3. CDR1 is LGHNA and CDR2 is YNFKEQ in the germline V gene. The CDR3 loop reads CTSSQEGSGGDSPLHF. The CDR3 DNA follows: TGTACCAGTAGCCAAGAGGGGTCAGGAGGAGATTCACCCCTCCACTTT.

Note on this clonotype: One junction end disagrees with the germline gene, perhaps due to a read error. The rearrangement uses TRBV4-2 and TRBJ2-1; D is possibly TRBD2 (6 bases). The germline V gene encodes CDR1 LGHNA and CDR2 YNFKEQ. CDR3 size: 15 residues. The CDR3 nucleotides are TGTGCCAGCAGCCCAGGTAGCGGCCCAGAGAATGAGCACTTCTTC. Protein product: CASSPGSGPENEHFF.

Comment on this clonotype: The conserved phenylalanine or tryptophan normally closing the CDR3 is absent here, so this likely arose from a read error. The chain links TRBV5-6 to TRBJ2-2; TRBD2 matches at 7 bases. The CDR3 consists of 20 residues. J was trimmed by 0 bases and V by 6 bases; bases with no gene match: 20. Germline CDR1 is SGHDT and CDR2 is YYEEEE. CDR3 sequence (DNA): TGTGCCAGCACCTTAGTAATCAGTGGCGGGAGCCATACGAACACCGGGGAGCTGTTTTAT. Translated, it gives CASTLVISGGSHTNTGELFY.

The chain employs TRBV10-1 and TRBJ2-1; 8 bases are a match to TRBD2. Germline loops: CDR1 WNHNN, CDR2 SYGVQD (reference sequence). The CDR3 covers 16 residues. The CDR3 DNA reads as TGCACCGGCAGTGATTCCCCCCCGGGAGGGCACAATGAGCAGTTCTTC. The encoded protein is CTGSDSPPGGHNEQFF.

The V call is TRBV29-1, the J call TRBJ2-5; weak D call: TRBD2 (5 bases). This CDR3 has 12 residues. V lost 5 bases and J lost 10, with 17 bases in between. Germline V gives CDR1 SQVTM, CDR2 ANQGSEA. The CDR3 nucleotides are TGCAGCGTTCTGACAAGCGGAGTGATCCAGTACTTC. This encodes CSVLTSGVIQYF.

The rearrangement links TRBV29-1 to TRBJ2-1; 7 bases are shared with TRBD2. Germline V gene lookup returns CDR1 SQVTM and CDR2 ANQGSEA. V gave up 4 bases and J gave up 1 base; unmatched junction bases: 7. The CDR3 consists of 15 residues. CDR3 DNA: TGCAGCGTTGGATTAGTGGGAGGGTCCTACAATGAGCAGTTCTTC. This codes for CSVGLVGGSYNEQFF.

The chain joins TRBV7-2 to TRBJ2-3; 8 nucleotides agree with TRBD1. The CDR3 extends over 17 amino acids. With V trimmed by 5 bases and J by 0 bases, 10 bases remained unmatched. The germline gives CDR1 SGHTA, CDR2 FQGNSA. DNA of the CDR3: TGTGCCAGCAGCCGATCGGACAGGGCTGGAAGCACAGATACGCAGTATTTT. Amino acids: CASSRSDRAGSTDTQYF.

V is TRBV6-1 and J is TRBJ1-1; D is ambiguous. The CDR3 is made up of 13 amino acids. V lost 3 bases and J lost 13, with 18 bases in between. CDR1 and CDR2 from the germline V gene are MNHNS and SASEGT. In DNA, the CDR3 is TGTGCCAGCAGTGATGGTAGGAACACTGATGTTTTCTTT. Translated, it gives CASSDGRNTDVFF.

Notes on this clonotype: With a much larger clone just one base away, this may be a read error. The gene calls are TRBV5-1 and TRBJ2-7, with no clear D. This CDR3 has 13 residues. The V end lost 7 bases, the J end lost 8 bases, and 19 bases lay between the germline ends. Looked up from germline, CDR1 is SGHRS and CDR2 is YFSETQ. In DNA, the CDR3 is TGCGCCAGCGGCCCAATGGGTCCCCACAAGCAGTACTTC. Its translation is CASGPMGPHKQYF.

As for this clonotype: Given the absence of the conserved phenylalanine or tryptophan at the CDR3 end, a read error is likely. Because the CDR3's place on the DNA is in doubt, the DNA is left out and the CDR3 is given as listed by TCRdb. The J gene is TRBJ2-7, the V gene TRBV29-1; the tabulated D call, TRBD1, remains unverified against the DNA. The CDR3 length equals 16 residues, ends included. From germline, CDR1 is SQVTM and CDR2 ANQGSEA. The CDR3 spells CSAITSGTGTPYEHYL.

V gene TRBV6-5 combines with J gene TRBJ2-5; TRBD1 aligns across 7 bases. Germline V gene sequence: CDR1 MNHEY, CDR2 SVGAGI. The CDR3 has 14 amino acids. Trimming cost V 9 bases and J 5 bases; bases outside gene matches: 12. Here the CDR3 DNA reads TGTGCCAGGAACTACGCAGGGGGTAAGGAGACCCAGTACTTC. It codes for CARNYAGGKETQYF.

The chain joins TRBV28 to TRBJ2-7, with 9 bases aligning to TRBD2. The CDR3 sequence is 15 residues long. V gave up 11 bases and J gave up 7 bases; unmatched junction bases: 18. Germline CDR1 MDHEN, CDR2 SYDVKM. CDR3 in amino acids: CADSSQTSGIGEQYF. The CDR3 bases are TGTGCCGACAGTTCCCAGACTAGCGGTATCGGAGAGCAGTACTTC.

Concerning this clonotype: At one end, the junction sequence differs from germline, possibly due to a read error. The CDR3 DNA is TGTGCCAGCAGCGCCACAGGAGCCCGCGAGGGGCAGAACTCCTACGACCAGTACTTC. Its translation is CASSATGAREGQNSYDQYF. The chain couples TRBV5-6 to TRBJ2-7, with D perhaps matching TRBD1 or TRBD2 (5 bases each). The CDR3 length is 19 residues. Germline CDR1 and CDR2: SGHDT and YYEEEE.

This chain connects TRBV29-1 to TRBJ2-7, with D possibly matching TRBD2 (5 bases). Trimming took off 2 bases at V and 4 bases at J, with 18 bases between the two ends. The V gene's germline CDR1 is SQVTM and CDR2 ANQGSEA. The CDR3 covers 15 residues. As DNA, the CDR3 is TGCAGCGTTGAACATCCGGGTGGGAGCTCATACGAGCAGTACTTC. Protein sequence: CSVEHPGGSSYEQYF.

On this clonotype itself: Because the CDR3 is missing its conserved closing phenylalanine or tryptophan, this is likely a read error. The DNA is left out, because the CDR3 cannot be placed on it with certainty; the CDR3 is given as TCRdb lists it. The chain combines TRBV4-3 with TRBJ2-6. The germline CDR1 and CDR2 sequences are LGHNA and YSLEER. Ends included, the CDR3 has 15 residues. The CDR3 reads CASSDGNSGANVLTI.

Details on this clonotype: It is likely a read error, because the conserved phenylalanine at the end of the CDR3 is missing. This chain's CDR3 is CSARDPTSDSTDTQYY. The CDR3 region has the DNA TGCAGTGCTAGAGATCCCACTAGCGATAGCACAGATACGCAGTATTAT. The V call is TRBV20-1, the J call TRBJ2-3; 7 nucleotides align to TRBD2. Unmatched junction bases numbered 6, after V lost 0 bases and J lost 0 bases. Looked up from germline, CDR1 is DFQATT and CDR2 is SNEGSKA (reference sequence). The CDR3 sequence is 16 residues long.

The rearrangement uses TRBV28 and TRBJ2-3, with 7 positions matching TRBD1. With 5 bases clipped from V and 2 bases from J, the junction kept 10 bases outside the gene matches. The CDR3 loop spans 16 amino acids. The germline CDR1 and CDR2 sequences are MDHEN and SYDVKM. The CDR3 DNA reads as TGTGCCAGCAGTGACCGGGACAGCTCTAACACAGATACGCAGTATTTT. This encodes CASSDRDSSNTDTQYF.

A remark on this clonotype: A much bigger clone sits one base away, suggesting this may be a read error. The chain combines TRBV6-6 with TRBJ1-6; 8 bases are shared with TRBD1. Per germline, CDR1 MNHNY and CDR2 SVGAGI (reference sequence). The CDR3 contains 17 residues. Germline trimming cut 10 bases from V and 7 bases from J; bases unmatched to any gene: 18. CDR3 DNA sequence: TGTGCCAACAGGACCGGGACAGGCGCCCGGGGAAATTCACCCCTCCACTTT. It encodes CANRTGTGARGNSPLHF.

As concerns this clonotype: The junction shows a germline mismatch at one end, possibly a read error. This chain links TRBV11-1 with TRBJ2-1; 9 bases map to TRBD2. The length of the CDR3 is 17 residues. CDR1 is SGHAT and CDR2 is FQDESV in the germline V gene (reference sequence). The CDR3 here is CASSSPSGGRAFTEQFF. The CDR3, as DNA: TGTGCCAGCAGCTCCCCTTCTGGCGGGAGGGCCTTTACTGAGCAATTCTTC.

A note on this clonotype: The junction departs from the called germline gene at one end, perhaps through a read error. The CDR3 DNA is TGCGCCAGCAGTTTATTGATAGGGCTAAAGAGCGATCAGTACTTC. Translation: CASSLLIGLKSDQYF. V usage is TRBV12-3 or TRBV12-4 and J usage is TRBJ2-7; no clear D. This CDR3 spans 15 amino acids.